The 12 T cell receptor beta chains in this list originate from one sample, sequenced in a study of T-cell reconstitution after alpha-beta-depleted transplantation in children. TCRbeta library construction was performed incorporating unique molecular identifiers. TCRdb reprocessed the PCR reads via MiXCR and lists one record per CDR3 protein. Counted here are around 580,000 distinct CDR3 sequences, about a quarter occurring once; the ten biggest clones make up 35% to 40%. The starting material was PBMCs, obtained before TCRalphabeta/CD19-depleted stem cell transplant. The receptors shown here come from a boy under two years old with Wiskott-Aldrich syndrome, due to receive a stem cell transplant.

This chain links TRBV29-1 with TRBJ1-4; D remains ambiguous. Germline-derived CDR1 and CDR2 are SQVTM and ANQGSEA. Trimming took off 4 bases at V and 0 bases at J, with 6 bases between the two ends. The CDR3 length is 13 residues. In DNA form, the CDR3 reads TGCAGCGTTGCACAGTCAACTAATGAAAAACTGTTTTTT. It is translated as CSVAQSTNEKLFF. The full variable domain, completed using reference TRBV29-1 and TRBJ1-4, is SAVISQKPSRDICQRGTSLTIQCQVDSQVTMMFWYRQQPGQSLTLIATANQGSEATYESGFVIDKFPISRPNLTFSTLTVSNMSPEDSSIYLCSVAQSTNEKLFFGSGTQLSVL.

The chain links TRBV14 to TRBJ2-3; D is possibly TRBD2 (5 bases). Germline values: CDR1 SGHDN, CDR2 FVKESK. V dropped 4 bases and J dropped 5 bases, with 13 bases sitting between them. The CDR3 extends over 14 amino acids. The CDR3 coding sequence is TGTGCCAGCAGCCCCTTGGGGAGCGAAGATACGCAGTATTTT. This encodes CASSPLGSEDTQYF.

The chain links TRBV29-1 to TRBJ2-5; no definite D call. The length of the CDR3 is 12 residues. In germline, CDR1 is SQVTM, CDR2 ANQGSEA. The V and J ends lost 4 bases and 3 bases respectively, with 9 bases between them. CDR3 loop: CSVALPKETQYF. Here the CDR3 DNA reads TGCAGCGTTGCACTACCGAAAGAGACCCAGTACTTC.

This clonotype was recorded a few times. V usage is TRBV5-1 and J usage is TRBJ2-1; TRBD1 aligns across 9 bases. V was clipped by 0 bases and J by 3 bases; unmatched bases: 1. The CDR3 spans 15 residues. The germline V gene encodes CDR1 SGHRS and CDR2 YFSETQ. The CDR3 region is CASSLGDRDYNEQFF. The CDR3 DNA follows: TGCGCCAGCAGCTTGGGGGACAGGGACTACAATGAGCAGTTCTTC.

This clonotype came up a few times. The gene calls are TRBV10-3 and TRBJ2-2; possibly TRBD1 for D (5 bases). Between the trimmed V and J ends, which lost 5 bases and 0 bases, there was a span of 19 bases. This CDR3 is 18 amino acids long. Germline V gene data show CDR1 as ENHRY and CDR2 as SYGVKD. CDR3 loop: CAISQLLKTASNTGELFF. The CDR3 DNA reads TGTGCCATCAGTCAGCTTCTCAAGACAGCCTCGAACACCGGGGAGCTGTTTTTT.

The rearrangement uses TRBV3-1 and TRBJ1-1; 11 bases are shared with TRBD1. V was clipped by 4 bases and J by 0 bases; unmatched bases: 7. The germline V gene has CDR1 LGHDT and CDR2 YNNKEL (reference sequence). The length of the CDR3 is 17 residues. In DNA form, the CDR3 reads TGTGCCAGCAGCCGATCCGGGACAGGGGGGATGAACACTGAAGCTTTCTTT. It encodes CASSRSGTGGMNTEAFF.

This clonotype was observed a few times. The chain employs TRBV10-3 and TRBJ1-2, with D uncertain. V lost 2 bases to trimming and J lost 4 bases, with 8 bases between them. Germline CDR1 and CDR2: ENHRY and SYGVKD. The CDR3 is 13 residues long. The CDR3, as DNA: TGTGCCATCAGTGAGCGCCTCGTCTATGGCTACACCTTC. This gives the protein CAISERLVYGYTF.

This clonotype occurred a few times. V is TRBV11-2 and J is TRBJ1-4; no clear D. The CDR3 is made up of 15 amino acids. Germline V lookup: CDR1 SGHAT, CDR2 FQNNGV. V was shortened by 5 bases and J by 8 bases, with 18 bases between the two germline ends. The DNA for the CDR3 is TGTGCCAGCAGCCTCAGACGAGGGCAGCCCGAAAAACTGTTTTTT. It specifies CASSLRRGQPEKLFF. Full variable domain (remainder filled in from reference TRBV11-2 and TRBJ1-4): EAGVAQSPRYKIIEKRQSVAFWCNPISGHATLYWYQQILGQGPKLLIQFQNNGVVDDSQLPKDRFSAERLKGVDSTLKIQPAKLEDSAVYLCASSLRRGQPEKLFFGSGTQLSVL.

This clonotype appeared a few times. V and J are TRBV9 and TRBJ2-5, with a possible D match to TRBD2 (5 bases). This CDR3 spans 16 amino acids. Germline-derived CDR1 and CDR2 are SGDLS and YYNGEE. Between the trimmed V and J ends, which lost 0 bases and 2 bases, there was a span of 14 bases. Written as DNA, the CDR3 is TGTGCCAGCAGCGTAGGTGGGTCGGGGATTCAAGAGACCCAGTACTTC. It codes for CASSVGGSGIQETQYF.

Many counts were recorded for this clonotype. The chain joins TRBV10-3 to TRBJ2-2, with 8 bases identical to TRBD2. Germline V CDR1 and CDR2: ENHRY, SYGVKD. This CDR3 comprises 14 residues. V was clipped by 4 bases and J by 6 bases; unmatched bases: 4. CDR3 loop: CAISGVAGSGELFF. CDR3 in DNA: TGTGCCATCAGTGGTGTAGCGGGATCCGGGGAGCTGTTTTTT.

V and J are TRBV7-2 and TRBJ2-7; 8 nucleotides match TRBD2. Germline values: CDR1 SGHTA, CDR2 FQGNSA. The CDR3 has 16 amino acids. With 1 base clipped from V and 4 bases from J, the junction kept 9 bases outside the gene matches. Here the CDR3 DNA reads TGTGCCAGCAGCTTAGAGGGGACTAGATACGGATACGAGCAGTACTTC. It is translated as CASSLEGTRYGYEQYF.

A few counts support this clonotype. This chain links TRBV5-1 with TRBJ2-2; tentative D call: TRBD2 (5 bases). The germline V and J ends were trimmed by 0 bases and 6 bases, with 12 bases remaining between them. Germline V CDR1 and CDR2: SGHRS, YFSETQ. The CDR3 is 15 residues long. CDR3 sequence: CASSLEARAPGELFF. In DNA form, the CDR3 reads TGCGCCAGCAGCTTGGAGGCGCGGGCTCCCGGGGAGCTGTTTTTT.